Listed here are 24 T cell receptor beta chains from one sample, sequenced in a study of blood T cell repertoires in COVID-19. Libraries were prepared by immunoSEQ multiplex PCR; TCRdb keeps only in-frame clonotypes and omits some of them. The table records about 160,000 clones, 85% to 95% of them present only once. Sequencing was carried out using peripheral blood. These receptors originate from a man between 45 and 60 years old with acute or convalescent COVID-19.

This rearrangement joins TRBV6-5 to TRBJ1-2; D might be TRBD1 (5 bases). Germline CDR1 is MNHEY and CDR2 is SVGAGI. The germline V and J ends were trimmed by 7 bases and 0 bases, with 9 bases remaining between them. The CDR3 runs 13 residues. DNA of the CDR3: TGTGCCAGCACTCGGACATCTAACTATGGCTACACCTTC. The encoded protein is CASTRTSNYGYTF.

The genes are TRBV18 and TRBJ2-2; D unresolved. Trimming pared 3 bases from V and 2 bases from J, leaving 10 bases between. In germline, CDR1 is KGHSH, CDR2 LQKENI. The CDR3 totals 15 residues. Here the CDR3 reads CASSPTFTNTGELFF. CDR3 DNA: TGTGCCAGCTCACCTACTTTCACCAACACCGGGGAGCTGTTTTTT.

The chain links TRBV9 to TRBJ2-5; 10 nucleotides match TRBD1. V shed 0 bases and J 5 bases; nucleotides not matched to a gene: 10. The CDR3 runs to 17 residues. Germline values: CDR1 SGDLS, CDR2 YYNGEE. The CDR3: CASSVEQWGQGLETQYF. CDR3 DNA: TGTGCCAGCAGCGTAGAGCAATGGGGACAGGGGTTGGAGACCCAGTACTTC.

This clone was found a few times. Mismatch with germline at one junction end may stem from a read error. This chain connects TRBV19 to TRBJ1-1, with 7 nucleotides matching TRBD1. Germline CDR1 reads LNHDA; CDR2 reads SQIVND (reference sequence). CDR3 length equals 14 residues. The CDR3 nucleotides read TGTGCCAGTAGTGTAGACAGGGCTCTTCAGGGAGCTTTCTTT. Protein sequence: CASSVDRALQGAFF.

The chain links TRBV19 to TRBJ1-1; tentatively, D is TRBD1 (6 bases). CDR3 length: 13 residues. Germline V gene lookup returns CDR1 LNHDA and CDR2 SQIVND (reference sequence). V was pared by 3 bases and J by 11 bases, with 16 bases between. CDR3 amino acids: CASSMTSTGSAFF. DNA for the CDR3: TGTGCCAGTAGTATGACGTCAACAGGGTCGGCTTTCTTT.

This chain uses TRBV9 with TRBJ2-2; D might be TRBD2 (6 bases). V was shortened by 0 bases and J by 6 bases, with 12 bases between the two germline ends. Germline V gives CDR1 SGDLS, CDR2 YYNGEE. The CDR3 is 15 amino acids. In DNA form, the CDR3 reads TGTGCCAGCAGCGTAGCCGGGAGTAGTCCCGGGGAGCTGTTTTTT. This encodes CASSVAGSSPGELFF.

The V and J genes are TRBV28 and TRBJ2-7; 7 bases line up with TRBD2. Germline V gene sequence: CDR1 MDHEN, CDR2 SYDVKM. CDR3 length equals 15 residues. The trim removed 6 bases at V and 0 bases at J, leaving 8 bases unmatched. This CDR3 is CASSPSGASSYEQYV. In DNA, the CDR3 is TGTGCCAGCAGCCCCAGCGGGGCGAGCTCCTACGAGCAGTACGTC.

This rearrangement joins TRBV9 to TRBJ2-3; 10 positions agree with TRBD2. Trimming took 0 bases from V and 6 from J; bases not matched to a gene: 10. The CDR3 is 17 residues long. Germline loops: CDR1 SGDLS, CDR2 YYNGEE. This CDR3 reads CASSVGSSGRFEDTQYF. The CDR3 nucleotides are TGTGCCAGCAGCGTAGGAAGTAGCGGGAGGTTCGAGGATACGCAGTATTTT. Filled out from reference TRBV9 and TRBJ2-3, the complete variable domain reads DSGVTQTPKHLITATGQRVTLRCSPRSGDLSVYWYQQSLDQGLQFLIQYYNGEERAKGNILERFSAQQFPDLHSELNLSSLELGDSALYFCASSVGSSGRFEDTQYFGPGTRLTVL.

The chain recombines TRBV7-2 with TRBJ2-7, with D perhaps TRBD2 (7 bases). Germline V CDR1 and CDR2: SGHTA, FQGNSA. The CDR3 sequence is 16 residues long. With 2 bases removed from V and 3 bases from J, the gap between germline ends came to 17 bases. CDR3 nucleotide sequence: TGTGCCAGCAGCTTAAGGGGGGGGCTAGCGGTCTACGAGCAGTACTTC. It specifies CASSLRGGLAVYEQYF.

Regarding this clone: Other DNA variants within this sample encode the same CDR3. The chain links TRBV2 to TRBJ2-7; TRBD1 is a possible D gene (6 bases). The CDR3 contains 12 residues. Per germline, CDR1 SNHLY and CDR2 FYNNEI. V lost 6 bases and J lost 3, with 9 bases in between. The CDR3 DNA reads as TGTGCCAGCAGGGCGGACAGCTACGAGCAGTACTTC. This translates into CASRADSYEQYF.

This clone was counted a single time. The rearrangement uses TRBV6-6 and TRBJ1-6; D is undetermined. V lost 5 bases to trimming and J lost 5 bases, with 10 bases between them. Germline CDR1 reads MNHNY; CDR2 reads SVGAGI (reference sequence). The CDR3 is 14 amino acids. The CDR3 DNA is TGTGCCAGCAGTATAGAGTCGGATAATTCACCCCTCCACTTT. Protein sequence: CASSIESDNSPLHF.

V and J are TRBV3-1 (or the pseudogene TRBV3-2) and TRBJ2-7, with TRBD2 identical over 11 bases. This CDR3 spans 15 amino acids. V gave up 0 bases and J gave up 3 bases; unmatched junction bases: 1. Germline V gives CDR1 LGHDT, CDR2 YNNKEL (reference sequence). The CDR3 DNA sequence: TGTGCCAGCAGCCAAGAGACTAGCGGGAACTACGAGCAGTACTTC. Amino acid sequence: CASSQETSGNYEQYF.

This clone showed up just once. The chain employs TRBV6-4 and TRBJ2-2; D perhaps matches TRBD2 (5 bases). This CDR3 spans 14 amino acids. V gave up 5 bases and J gave up 6 bases, with 13 bases separating them. Germline assignment: CDR1 MRHNA and CDR2 SNTAGT. In DNA form, the CDR3 reads TGTGCCAGCAGTCCTCGGGAAAGGTCCGGGGAGCTGTTTTTT. Translating gives CASSPRERSGELFF.

The V and J genes are TRBV5-1 and TRBJ1-2, with TRBD1 matching 8 bases. Trimming cost V 4 bases and J 3 bases; bases outside gene matches: 2. The CDR3 has 13 amino acids. CDR1 is SGHRS and CDR2 is YFSETQ in the germline V gene. CDR3 sequence reads: CASSQTGDYGYTF. The CDR3 nucleotides are TGCGCCAGCAGCCAGACAGGGGACTATGGCTACACCTTC.

J is TRBJ1-1 and V is TRBV3-1 (or the pseudogene TRBV3-2), with TRBD1 matching over 9 bases. The germline CDR1 and CDR2 sequences are LGHDT and YNNKEL (reference sequence). CDR3 length: 14 residues. J gave up 5 bases and V 5 bases, and 6 bases lay outside the gene matches. The CDR3 loop is CASSKGTGRTEAFF. The CDR3 nucleotides are TGTGCCAGCAGCAAAGGGACAGGGAGAACTGAAGCTTTCTTT.

The chain links TRBV28 to TRBJ1-5; D gene ambiguous. Germline-derived CDR1 and CDR2 are MDHEN and SYDVKM. The V end was cut by 9 bases, the J end by 3 bases, with 15 bases between. The CDR3 length is 14 residues. The CDR3 reads CASLTLRDNQPQHF. The DNA for the CDR3 is TGTGCCAGTCTAACCCTTCGGGACAATCAGCCCCAGCATTTT.

CDR3 region: CARAIDRDDQETQYF. The CDR3 DNA reads as TGTGCCAGGGCCATCGACAGGGACGACCAAGAGACCCAGTACTTC. This sequence joins TRBV28 and TRBJ2-5; the match to TRBD1 covers 7 bases. V dropped 9 bases and J dropped 0; count of bases not matched to a gene: 10. From germline, CDR1 is MDHEN and CDR2 SYDVKM. The CDR3 contains 15 residues.

The J gene is TRBJ2-1, the V gene TRBV5-4; 9 bases line up with TRBD2. Germline trimming cut 5 bases from V and 6 bases from J; bases unmatched to any gene: 9. This CDR3 comprises 15 residues. The germline CDR1 and CDR2 sequences are SGHNT and YYREEE (reference sequence). CDR3 DNA sequence: TGTGCCAGCAGAGCGGCGGGGGGGCCTGGCAATGAGCAGTTCTTC. Translated, it gives CASRAAGGPGNEQFF.

V is TRBV4-2 and J is TRBJ2-3; maybe TRBD2 (6 bases). The CDR3 runs to 18 residues. V was clipped by 0 bases and J by 2 bases, with 18 bases between them. The V gene's germline CDR1 is LGHNA and CDR2 YNFKEQ. This CDR3 is CASSQDGPWGGDTDTQYF. CDR3 in DNA: TGTGCCAGCAGCCAAGATGGGCCCTGGGGCGGGGACACAGATACGCAGTATTTT.

The rearrangement links TRBV19 to TRBJ2-5, with 9 positions matching TRBD1. The V and J ends lost 9 bases and 2 bases, in that order; junction bases with no gene match: 4. This CDR3 comprises 13 residues. The V gene's germline CDR1 is LNHDA and CDR2 SQIVND (reference sequence). For the CDR3, the DNA is TGTGCCAGCGGGACAGGGTGGCAAGAGACCCAGTACTTC. Residues: CASGTGWQETQYF.

This clone was counted once. This chain connects TRBV4-2 to TRBJ2-1, with D maybe TRBD2 (6 bases). With 1 base removed from V and 6 bases from J, the gap between germline ends came to 13 bases. Germline CDR1 LGHNA, CDR2 YNFKEQ. The CDR3 loop spans 15 amino acids. Here the CDR3 reads CASSQVGRAGNEQFF. The CDR3 DNA reads TGTGCCAGCAGCCAAGTAGGTCGAGCGGGCAATGAGCAGTTCTTC.

This sequence joins TRBV27 and TRBJ1-1; TRBD1 aligns across 8 bases. Trimming at V came to 6 bases and at J to 0 bases, leaving 3 bases not matched to a gene. This CDR3 is built from 14 residues. Germline lookup yields CDR1 MNHEY and CDR2 SMNVEV (reference sequence). CDR3 region: CASSRQGLNTEAFF. The DNA for the CDR3 is TGTGCCAGCAGCCGACAGGGGCTGAACACTGAAGCTTTCTTT.

The V call is TRBV18, the J call TRBJ1-1, with D hard to call. Trimming took off 1 base at V and 2 bases at J, with 8 bases between the two ends. There are 14 residues in the CDR3. The germline V gene has CDR1 KGHSH and CDR2 LQKENI. The CDR3 spells CASSPLVSNTEAFF. Here the CDR3 DNA reads TGTGCCAGCTCACCACTAGTATCTAACACTGAAGCTTTCTTT.

CDR3 sequence (DNA): TGTGCCAGCAGTAACCGACAGGGGGGCGGCTATGGCTACACCTTC. Translated, it gives CASSNRQGGGYGYTF. V gene TRBV5-6 combines with J gene TRBJ1-2, with 9 nucleotides matching TRBD1. The V gene end was trimmed by 5 bases and the J gene end by 4 bases; junction bases not matched to a gene: 9. CDR1 SGHDT and CDR2 YYEEEE come from the germline V gene. The CDR3 runs to 15 residues.